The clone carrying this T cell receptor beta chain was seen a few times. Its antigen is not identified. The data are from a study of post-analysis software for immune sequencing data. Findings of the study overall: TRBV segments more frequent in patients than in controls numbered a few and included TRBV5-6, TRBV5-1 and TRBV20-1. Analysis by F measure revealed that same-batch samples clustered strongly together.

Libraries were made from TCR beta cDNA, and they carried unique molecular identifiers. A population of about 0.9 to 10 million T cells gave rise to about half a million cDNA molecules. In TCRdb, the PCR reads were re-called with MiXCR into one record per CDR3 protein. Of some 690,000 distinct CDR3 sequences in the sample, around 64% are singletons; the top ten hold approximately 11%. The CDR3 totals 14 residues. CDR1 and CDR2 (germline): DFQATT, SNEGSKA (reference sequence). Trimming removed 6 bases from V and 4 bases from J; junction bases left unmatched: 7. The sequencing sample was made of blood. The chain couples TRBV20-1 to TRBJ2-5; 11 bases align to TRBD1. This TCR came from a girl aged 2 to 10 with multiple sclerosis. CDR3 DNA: TGCAGTGCCCCGCCGGGACAGGGGGTAGAGACCCAGTACTTC. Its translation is CSAPPGQGVETQYF.